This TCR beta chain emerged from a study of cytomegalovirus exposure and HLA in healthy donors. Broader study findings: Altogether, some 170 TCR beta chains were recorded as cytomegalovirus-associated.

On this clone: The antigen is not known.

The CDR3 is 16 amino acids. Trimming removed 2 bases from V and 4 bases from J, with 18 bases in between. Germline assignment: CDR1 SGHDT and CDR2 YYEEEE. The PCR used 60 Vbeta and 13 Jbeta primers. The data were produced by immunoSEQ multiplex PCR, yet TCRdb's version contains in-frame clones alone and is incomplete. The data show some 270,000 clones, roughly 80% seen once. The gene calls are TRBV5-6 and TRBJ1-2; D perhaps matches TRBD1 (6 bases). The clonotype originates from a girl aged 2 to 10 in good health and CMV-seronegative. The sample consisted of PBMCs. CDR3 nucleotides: TGTGCCAGCAGCTTACGCGCCAGGGGAAGATTCTATGGCTACACCTTC. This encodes CASSLRARGRFYGYTF.